The T cell receptor (beta chain) under discussion was sequenced for a study of OX40 agonist ivuxolimab in advanced cancers. Overall study results and limits: Within 6 weeks, CD4+ and CD8+ blood T cells expanded clonally at 0.1 to 3.0 mg/kg.

With regard to this clone: The target antigen is unknown.

Measured with immunoSEQ multiplex PCR; TCRdb has only the in-frame clones, and not every one. Here the sample spans approximately 60,000 clones, about 90% being singletons. The clonotype was recovered from an adult with an advanced solid tumor such as melanoma, head and neck, liver or kidney cancer. Sequencing was performed on CD4+ or CD8+ T cells sorted from blood, taken in a trial of the OX40 agonist ivuxolimab.

In nucleotides, the CDR3 is TGCGCCAGCAGCCAGGACTACACAGATACGCAGTATTTT. As protein: CASSQDYTDTQYF. The V and J genes are TRBV4-1 and TRBJ2-3, with a possible D match to TRBD2 (6 bases). The germline V gene encodes CDR1 MGHRA and CDR2 YSYEKL. The CDR3 extends over 13 amino acids. V lost 3 bases to trimming and J lost 2 bases, with 6 bases between them.